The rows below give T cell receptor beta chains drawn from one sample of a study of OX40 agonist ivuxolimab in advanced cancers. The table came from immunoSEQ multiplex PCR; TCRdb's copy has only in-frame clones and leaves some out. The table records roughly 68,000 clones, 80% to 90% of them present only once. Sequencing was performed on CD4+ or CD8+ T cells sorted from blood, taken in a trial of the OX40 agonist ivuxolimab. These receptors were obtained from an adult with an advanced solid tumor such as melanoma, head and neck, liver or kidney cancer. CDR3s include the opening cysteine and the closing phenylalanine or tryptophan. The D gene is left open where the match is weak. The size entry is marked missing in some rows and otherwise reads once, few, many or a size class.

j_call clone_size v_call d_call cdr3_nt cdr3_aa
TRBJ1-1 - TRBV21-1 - TGTGCCAGCAGCAAATGGCGGGGAAGGGTGACTGAAGCTTTCTTT CASSKWRGRVTEAFF
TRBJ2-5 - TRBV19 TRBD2 TGTGCCAGTAGCTCCACAAGAGCGGGAGGCGGTGAGACCCAGTACTTC CASSSTRAGGGETQYF
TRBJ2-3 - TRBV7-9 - TGTGCCAGCAGCCTCCTCGGATCAGATACGCAGTATTTT CASSLLGSDTQYF
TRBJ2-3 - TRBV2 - TGTGCCAGCAGTTCAAGCGGTAGGACGCAGTATTTT CASSSSGRTQYF
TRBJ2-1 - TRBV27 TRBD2 TGTGCCAGCAGTTTTGGCCTAGCGGGAGTGGGGCAGTTCTTC CASSFGLAGVGQFF
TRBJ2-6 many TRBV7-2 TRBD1 TGTGCCAGCAGCTTATTCGGGACAGGGACTGGTGGGGCCAACGTCCTGACTTTC CASSLFGTGTGGANVLTF
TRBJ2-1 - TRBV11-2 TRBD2 TGTGCCAGCAGCGGACTAGCGGGAGGTTCTTACAATGAGCAGTTCTTC CASSGLAGGSYNEQFF
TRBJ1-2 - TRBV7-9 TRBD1 TGTGCCAGCAGCTTACAAAGGACAGGGCAACACTTC CASSLQRTGQHF
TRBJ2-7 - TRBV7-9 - TGTGCCAGTACTGGGGGGTACGAGCAGTACTTC CASTGGYEQYF
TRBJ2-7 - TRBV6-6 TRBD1 TGTGCCAGCAGTCCGGAGCCAGGGGGCCCGCTCTACGAGCAGTACTTC CASSPEPGGPLYEQYF
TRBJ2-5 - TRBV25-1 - TGTGCCAGCAGTGATCTTTTCCAAGAGACCCAGTACTTC CASSDLFQETQYF
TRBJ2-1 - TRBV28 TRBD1 TGTGCCAGCAGCACCCTCCCGGGACAGGGCTACAATGAGCAGTTCTTC CASSTLPGQGYNEQFF
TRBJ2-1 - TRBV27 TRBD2 TGTGCCAGCAGCCGACTAGCGGGAGGGCTATACAATGAGCAGTTCTTC CASSRLAGGLYNEQFF
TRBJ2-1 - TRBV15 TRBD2 TGTGCCACCAGCACCCGGACTAGCGGGACAGATGAGCAGTTCTTC CATSTRTSGTDEQFF
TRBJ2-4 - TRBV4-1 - TGCGCCAGCAGCCACCCGGGGTTGTCCAAAAACATTCAGTACTTC CASSHPGLSKNIQYF
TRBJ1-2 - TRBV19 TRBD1 TGTGCCAGTAGTATGGACAGGGTCTATGGCTACACCTTC CASSMDRVYGYTF
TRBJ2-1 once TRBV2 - TGTGCCAGACAGGGCTGGGGGTACAATGAGCAGTTCTTC CARQGWGYNEQFF
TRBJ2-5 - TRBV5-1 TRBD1 TGCGCCAGCAGCAAAGGGGACAGGCCCCCAGAGACCCAGTACTTC CASSKGDRPPETQYF
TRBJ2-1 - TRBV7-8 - TGTGCCAGCAGCTTATTCTCGTGGGTTGGAGGCTGGGGGATCAATGAGCAGTTCTTC CASSLFSWVGGWGINEQFF
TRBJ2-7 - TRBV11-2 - TGTGCCAGCAGCTTAGGGGATCGGCCCCACGAGCAGTACTTC CASSLGDRPHEQYF
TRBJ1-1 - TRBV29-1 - TGCAGCGTTCTGGGGGGCTTACCTGAAGCTTTCTTT CSVLGGLPEAFF
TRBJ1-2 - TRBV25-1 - TGTGCCAGCTCCCTGGGACCTAACTATGGCTACACCTTC CASSLGPNYGYTF
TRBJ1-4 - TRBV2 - TGTGCCAGCAGTGACCCAGGGCACCGAGAAAAACTGTTTTTT CASSDPGHREKLFF
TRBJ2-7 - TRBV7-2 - TGTGCCAGCAGTACCTCAGCGAGCTCCTACGAGCAGTACTTC CASSTSASSYEQYF
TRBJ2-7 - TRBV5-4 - TGTGCCAGCAGCTCCGACAGGCTCTACGAGCAGTACTTC CASSSDRLYEQYF
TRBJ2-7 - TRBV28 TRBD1 TGTGCCAGCCGTACAGGGGATAGGAGGTACGAGCAGTACTTC CASRTGDRRYEQYF
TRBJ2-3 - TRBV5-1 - TGCGCCAGCAGCTTGGAGGGGGGCGCTCTGACAGATACGCAGTATTTT CASSLEGGALTDTQYF
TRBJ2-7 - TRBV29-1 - TGCAGCGTTTTAACGGGAACCTACGAGCAGTACTTC CSVLTGTYEQYF
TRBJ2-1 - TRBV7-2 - TGTGCCAGCAGCTTCATGGGATACAATGAGCAGTTCTTC CASSFMGYNEQFF